This T cell receptor (beta chain) derives from a study of early T cells in non-severe SARS-CoV-2 infection. On the study more broadly: RNA in bulk from unsorted whole blood was sequenced, and chains were unpaired.

Only a few counts were recorded for this clonotype. Its antigen is unidentified. Study-wide points: VDJdb-based matching was biased toward anti-spike CD8 responses and missed private and CD4 specificities.

Individual cDNA molecules were tagged with unique molecular identifiers, the study reported. TCRdb used MiXCR to reprocess the 5' RACE reads, holding one entry per CDR3 protein. Here the sample spans about 64,000 distinct CDR3 sequences, roughly 18% being singletons. Germline assignment: CDR1 KGHSH and CDR2 LQKENI. V lost 6 bases, J lost 0 bases, and 20 bases stayed unmatched. The CDR3 spans 19 residues. The receptor's source is an adult who was a healthcare worker with PCR-confirmed SARS-CoV-2 infection or an uninfected control (not recorded which). The sequences come from whole blood, collected at baseline. The gene calls are TRBV18 and TRBJ2-7; 7 bases line up with TRBD1. The CDR3 spells CASSEVWTGEPDYSYEQYF. DNA for the CDR3: TGTGCCAGCTCTGAAGTTTGGACAGGCGAACCCGACTACTCCTACGAGCAGTACTTC.